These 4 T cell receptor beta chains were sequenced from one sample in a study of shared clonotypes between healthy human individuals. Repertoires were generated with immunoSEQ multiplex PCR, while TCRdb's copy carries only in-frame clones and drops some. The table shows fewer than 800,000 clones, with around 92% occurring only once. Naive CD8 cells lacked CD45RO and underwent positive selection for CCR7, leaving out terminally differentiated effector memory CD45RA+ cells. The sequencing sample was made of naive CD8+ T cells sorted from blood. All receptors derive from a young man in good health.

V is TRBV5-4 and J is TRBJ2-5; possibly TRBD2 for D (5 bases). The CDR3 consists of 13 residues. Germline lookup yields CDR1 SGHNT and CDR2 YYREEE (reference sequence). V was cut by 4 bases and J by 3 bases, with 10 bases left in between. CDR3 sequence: CASSPREEETQYF. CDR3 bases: TGTGCCAGCAGCCCCCGGGAAGAAGAGACCCAGTACTTC.

The CDR3 DNA is TGTGCCAGCAGTGGCTTCGGGACAGGAGATGGAAACACCATATATTTT. Protein sequence: CASSGFGTGDGNTIYF. The genes are TRBV2 and TRBJ1-3; 8 nucleotides agree with TRBD1. After removal of 4 bases from V and 3 bases from J, the junction contained 8 bases not matched to a gene. This CDR3 has 16 amino acids. The germline gives CDR1 SNHLY, CDR2 FYNNEI.

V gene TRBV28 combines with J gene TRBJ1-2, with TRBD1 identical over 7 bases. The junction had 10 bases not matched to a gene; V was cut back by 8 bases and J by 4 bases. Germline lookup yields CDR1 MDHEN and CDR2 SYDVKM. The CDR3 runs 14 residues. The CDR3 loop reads CASYHGTVSYGYTF. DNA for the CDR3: TGTGCCAGCTACCACGGGACAGTGAGCTATGGCTACACCTTC.

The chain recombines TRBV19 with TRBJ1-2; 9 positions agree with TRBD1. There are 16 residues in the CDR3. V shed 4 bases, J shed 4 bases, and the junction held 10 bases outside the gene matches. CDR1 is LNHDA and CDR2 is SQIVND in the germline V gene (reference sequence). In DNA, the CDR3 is TGTGCCAGTAGTACAGTCGATACAGGGGGCCTCTATGGCTACACCTTC. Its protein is CASSTVDTGGLYGYTF.